The 22 T cell receptor beta chains given below trace back to one sample, sequenced in a study of cytotoxic CD8 clonotypes in ibrutinib-treated CLL. Here immunoSEQ multiplex PCR was the method, and the copy in TCRdb shows in-frame clones only, minus some. The repertoire has 40,000 or so clones, about half of them found once; the top ten carry under 20%. The specimen comprised PBMCs, sampled before ibrutinib treatment. All receptors derive from a human donor with chronic lymphocytic leukemia.

The chain joins TRBV29-1 to TRBJ1-2, with D perhaps TRBD1 (5 bases). The germline gives CDR1 SQVTM, CDR2 ANQGSEA. Deletions cut 4 bases from V and 1 base from J, with 10 bases between. The CDR3 totals 13 residues. The CDR3 loop reads CSVGTGVNYGYTF. CDR3 nucleotides: TGCAGCGTTGGAACGGGGGTTAACTATGGCTACACCTTC.

This clone was observed a few times. The chain uses TRBV18 and TRBJ1-5; TRBD1 is a possible D gene (5 bases). Between the trimmed V and J ends, which lost 5 bases and 7 bases, there was a span of 15 bases. The CDR3 is 14 amino acids. Looked up from germline, CDR1 is KGHSH and CDR2 is LQKENI. The CDR3 region has the DNA TGTGCCAGCTCATGGTCAGGCGAGGGGCAGCCCCAGCATTTT. It codes for CASSWSGEGQPQHF.

This rearrangement joins TRBV15 to TRBJ1-1; D gene uncertain. V was shortened by 4 bases and J by 6 bases, with 9 bases between the two germline ends. The CDR3 has 12 residues. Germline V lookup: CDR1 LNHNV, CDR2 YYDKDF (reference sequence). CDR3 loop: CATSIVGAEAFF. DNA for the CDR3: TGTGCCACCAGCATCGTGGGTGCTGAAGCTTTCTTT.

The rearrangement links TRBV14 to TRBJ1-4; D gene ambiguous. The germline gives CDR1 SGHDN, CDR2 FVKESK. The CDR3 length is 15 residues. Trimming pared 1 base from V and 8 bases from J, leaving 14 bases between. CDR3 protein: CASSQVTEREEKLFF. The CDR3 DNA reads TGTGCCAGCAGCCAAGTGACCGAAAGGGAGGAAAAACTGTTTTTT.

This chain uses TRBV11-3 with TRBJ1-4; maybe TRBD1 (6 bases). Trimming left V 8 bases short and J 7 bases short, with 11 bases between. CDR1 is SGHNT and CDR2 is YENEEA in the germline V gene. The CDR3 length is 12 residues. CDR3: CASAGQPEKLFF. In DNA, the CDR3 is TGTGCCAGCGCGGGACAACCTGAAAAACTGTTTTTT.

The chain combines TRBV29-1 with TRBJ2-7; 7 bases are a match to TRBD1. V lost 5 bases, J lost 1 base, and 14 bases stayed unmatched. The CDR3 spans 16 residues. Germline V gene data show CDR1 as SQVTM and CDR2 as ANQGSEA. CDR3 nucleotide sequence: TGCAGCGTTAGTATCCCCTTTAGGGGGCTGTCCTACGAGCAGTACTTC. Its translation is CSVSIPFRGLSYEQYF.

About this clone itself: The limits of the CDR3 on the DNA are not certain, so only TCRdb's listed CDR3 is given. V usage is TRBV29-1 and J usage is TRBJ1-2. Germline V gives CDR1 SQVTM, CDR2 ANQGSEA. The CDR3 contains 9 residues when both ends are counted. The CDR3 reads CSVAEGSTF.

This clone has only a few counts. This chain connects TRBV7-9 to TRBJ2-6, with D perhaps matching TRBD2 (5 bases). CDR1 is SEHNR and CDR2 is FQNEAQ in the germline V gene (reference sequence). V was cut by 2 bases and J by 0 bases, with 14 bases left in between. This CDR3 has 18 residues. CDR3: CASSLYTSPPSGANVLTF. CDR3 sequence (DNA): TGTGCCAGCAGCTTATATACTAGTCCGCCCTCTGGGGCCAACGTCCTGACTTTC.

This chain links TRBV7-2 with TRBJ2-4; 11 bases are a match to TRBD2. V lost 1 base, J lost 7 bases, and 3 bases stayed unmatched. CDR1 and CDR2 from the germline V gene are SGHTA and FQGNSA. This CDR3 is built from 15 residues. In DNA, the CDR3 is TGTGCCAGCAGCTTAGGTAGCGGGGGGGCGAACATTCAGTACTTC. It specifies CASSLGSGGANIQYF. Using reference TRBV7-2 and TRBJ2-4 for the parts outside the CDR3, the full variable domain is GAGVSQSPSNKVTEKGKDVELRCDPISGHTALYWYRQSLGQGLEFLIYFQGNSAPDKSGLPSDRFSAERTGGSVSTLTIQRTQQEDSAVYLCASSLGSGGANIQYFGAGTRLSVL.

As DNA, the CDR3 is TGTGCCAGCAGCAGTCGGGCGGGGGGCTCCTACAATGAGCAGTTCTTC. It is translated as CASSSRAGGSYNEQFF. The rearrangement links TRBV11-3 to TRBJ2-1, with 8 nucleotides matching TRBD2. Germline-derived CDR1 and CDR2 are SGHNT and YENEEA. This CDR3 is built from 16 residues. V lost 5 bases to trimming and J lost 0 bases; unmatched junction nucleotides: 6.

The J gene is TRBJ2-1, the V gene TRBV30, with 12 bases aligning to TRBD2. V gave up 1 base and J gave up 9 bases; unmatched junction bases: 13. The germline V gene has CDR1 GTSNPN and CDR2 SVGIG (reference sequence). This CDR3 spans 17 amino acids. The CDR3 sequence is CAWSGTSGVPRWGEQFF. CDR3 bases: TGTGCCTGGAGTGGGACTAGCGGGGTTCCACGGTGGGGTGAGCAGTTCTTC.

The rearrangement joins TRBV7-3 to TRBJ2-3, with 9 bases matching TRBD2. Germline trimming cut 5 bases from V and 3 bases from J; bases unmatched to any gene: 6. Germline lookup yields CDR1 SGHTA and CDR2 FQGTGA. CDR3 length: 15 residues. The CDR3 is CASSLGLATTDTQYF. The CDR3 nucleotides read TGTGCCAGCAGCCTAGGACTAGCGACTACAGATACGCAGTATTTT.

This chain uses TRBV5-1 with TRBJ2-3; 9 bases line up with TRBD2. The V and J ends lost 4 bases and 6 bases, in that order; junction bases with no gene match: 12. Germline loops: CDR1 SGHRS, CDR2 YFSETQ. The CDR3 totals 16 residues. This chain's CDR3 is CASSPGARGGTDTQYF. The DNA for the CDR3 is TGCGCCAGCAGCCCCGGGGCGCGGGGGGGGACCGATACGCAGTATTTT. The whole variable domain, remainder taken from reference TRBV5-1 and TRBJ2-3, is KAGVTQTPRYLIKTRGQQVTLSCSPISGHRSVSWYQQTPGQGLQFLFEYFSETQRNKGNFPGRFSGRQFSNSRSEMNVSTLELGDSALYLCASSPGARGGTDTQYFGPGTRLTVL.

The rearrangement joins TRBV6-5 to TRBJ2-1; the D is unclear. The germline V gene encodes CDR1 MNHEY and CDR2 SVGAGI. The CDR3 runs to 13 residues. Trimming removed 2 bases from V and 7 bases from J, with 9 bases in between. CDR3 DNA: TGTGCCAGCAGTTACCCCCTCGGTAATGAGCAGTTCTTC. Protein sequence: CASSYPLGNEQFF.

The CDR3 DNA is TGTGCCAGCAGTAGAAAAGGGGGTAGCAATCAGCCCCAGCATTTT. It translates to CASSRKGGSNQPQHF. This sequence joins TRBV6-5 and TRBJ1-5, with D possibly being TRBD1 (6 bases). CDR1 is MNHEY and CDR2 is SVGAGI in the germline V gene. The CDR3 loop spans 15 amino acids. V was shortened by 5 bases and J by 0 bases, with 11 bases between the two germline ends.

This clone has just a few counts. The V gene is TRBV9, the J gene TRBJ1-1, with D unresolved. The CDR3 totals 13 residues. Between the trimmed V and J ends, which lost 5 bases and 1 base, there was a span of 9 bases. Germline V gene lookup returns CDR1 SGDLS and CDR2 YYNGEE. CDR3 sequence: CASSAIRNTEAFF. CDR3 nucleotide sequence: TGTGCCAGCAGTGCGATAAGGAACACTGAAGCTTTCTTT.

As for this clone: Its ends do not fully match the called genes, so a read error is possible. The rearrangement joins TRBV10-3 to TRBJ1-3, with D unclear. Per the germline V gene, CDR1 is ENHRY and CDR2 is SYGVKD. The CDR3 spans 12 residues. The CDR3 sequence: CAVRSPGNTIYF. As DNA, the CDR3 is TGTGCCGTCAGGTCCCCTGGAAACACCATATATTTT.

This clone has just a few counts. Additional DNA sequences in this sample encode the identical CDR3. V usage is TRBV6-6 and J usage is TRBJ1-4; no clear D. The V gene lost 0 bases and the J gene lost 5 bases, with 7 bases spanning the gap. Germline V gene lookup returns CDR1 MNHNY and CDR2 SVGAGI (reference sequence). This CDR3 is built from 14 residues. The CDR3 sequence is CASSYSGLNEKLFF. The CDR3 DNA is TGTGCCAGCAGTTACTCCGGCCTAAATGAAAAACTGTTTTTT.

The V call is TRBV10-3, the J call TRBJ1-2; maybe TRBD1 (6 bases). The V end lost 3 bases, the J end lost 8 bases, and 13 bases lay between the germline ends. Germline CDR1 ENHRY, CDR2 SYGVKD. The CDR3 loop spans 13 amino acids. The CDR3: CAISDPRGAGYTF. In nucleotides, the CDR3 is TGTGCCATCAGTGACCCGAGGGGGGCGGGCTACACCTTC.

There are a few counts of this clone. The chain joins TRBV6-6 to TRBJ2-5; 9 bases fit TRBD1. This CDR3 has 16 residues. The germline CDR1 and CDR2 sequences are MNHNY and SVGAGI (reference sequence). Trimming at V came to 4 bases and at J to 5 bases, leaving 11 bases not matched to a gene. CDR3 sequence (DNA): TGTGCCAGCAGTTCTTTCCGTACAGGGGGCGGGGAGACCCAGTACTTC. Protein product: CASSSFRTGGGETQYF.

This clone was detected a few times. The chain links TRBV7-2 to TRBJ1-5, with 7 nucleotides matching TRBD1. The V gene's germline CDR1 is SGHTA and CDR2 FQGNSA. The CDR3 spans 14 residues. The V gene end was trimmed by 7 bases and the J gene end by 3 bases; junction bases not matched to a gene: 6. DNA for the CDR3: TGTGCCAGCAACTCGGGACAGTCCAATCAGCCCCAGCATTTT. Protein product: CASNSGQSNQPQHF.

The sample holds a few counts of this clone. This chain joins TRBV7-2 and TRBJ2-5; TRBD2 matches 7 bases. V was pared by 3 bases and J by 5 bases, with 6 bases of the junction left unmatched. The CDR3 extends over 14 amino acids. From germline, CDR1 is SGHTA and CDR2 FQGNSA. The CDR3 bases are TGTGCCAGCAGCTTGACTAGCCATCGGGAGACCCAGTACTTC. It encodes CASSLTSHRETQYF.